This is a list of T cell receptor beta chains from one sample in a study of CD8 T cells in ankylosing spondylitis. Each CDR3 protein is one row after TCRdb ran MiXCR on the 5' RACE reads. Altogether some 140,000 distinct CDR3 sequences are present, just under 7.5% being singletons, with the ten largest covering 12%. The sample taken for sequencing was blood, either unsorted or a sorted T cell fraction (not recorded which). The origin of the receptors is a female donor with ankylosing spondylitis or in good health (not recorded which). Each CDR3 is given with its conserved first and last residue. The order of the fields is clone size, V gene, J gene, D gene, CDR3 DNA, CDR3 protein. The D gene is left open where the match is weak. Size is stated for part of the rows, as once, few or many counts, or as a class when the clone is expanded.

clone_size: many
v_call: TRBV24-1
j_call: TRBJ2-2
d_call: -
cdr3_nt: TGTGCCACCAGTCGGACAGTCACCGGGGAGCTGTTTTTT
cdr3_aa: CATSRTVTGELFF

clone_size: many
v_call: TRBV6-6
j_call: TRBJ2-1
d_call: -
cdr3_nt: TGTGCCAGCAGTTACGGGGGGAAGCAGTTCTTC
cdr3_aa: CASSYGGKQFF

clone_size: many
v_call: TRBV28
j_call: TRBJ1-1
d_call: -
cdr3_nt: TGTGCCAGCATTCAAACAAGGGTCAGTTCCGAAGCTTTCTTT
cdr3_aa: CASIQTRVSSEAFF

clone_size: -
v_call: TRBV20-1
j_call: TRBJ2-5
d_call: TRBD2
cdr3_nt: TGCAGTGCTAGAGTGGGCGGGGGATTTGGAGAGACCCAGTACTTC
cdr3_aa: CSARVGGGFGETQYF

clone_size: many
v_call: TRBV14
j_call: TRBJ2-1
d_call: -
cdr3_nt: TGTGCCAGCAGCCAAGTTTCCGCGCACCTCTCCTACAATGAGCAGTTCTTC
cdr3_aa: CASSQVSAHLSYNEQFF

clone_size: many
v_call: TRBV7-2
j_call: TRBJ1-1
d_call: -
cdr3_nt: TGTGCCAGCAGCCTCAGACCCACTCTGAACACTGAAGCTTTCTTT
cdr3_aa: CASSLRPTLNTEAFF

clone_size: many
v_call: TRBV7-9
j_call: TRBJ1-4
d_call: TRBD1
cdr3_nt: TGTGCCAGCAGCCCCCGACAGGGGAGTTGGGAAAAACTGTTTTTT
cdr3_aa: CASSPRQGSWEKLFF

clone_size: many
v_call: TRBV12-3/TRBV12-4
j_call: TRBJ2-1
d_call: TRBD2
cdr3_nt: TGTGCCAGCAGTCCCGTAGCGGGGAGCTACAATGAGCAGTTCTTC
cdr3_aa: CASSPVAGSYNEQFF

clone_size: many
v_call: TRBV5-1
j_call: TRBJ2-1
d_call: TRBD2
cdr3_nt: TGCGCCAGCAGCCCGGGGGGTGAGGGCAATGAGCAGTTCTTC
cdr3_aa: CASSPGGEGNEQFF

clone_size: many
v_call: TRBV5-1
j_call: TRBJ2-5
d_call: TRBD2
cdr3_nt: TGCGCCAGCCAACCCACTAGCGGTAAAGAGACCCAGTACTTC
cdr3_aa: CASQPTSGKETQYF

clone_size: many
v_call: TRBV19
j_call: TRBJ1-1
d_call: TRBD1
cdr3_nt: TGTGCCAGTAGTAATCACAGGGGGAGTGAAGCTTTCTTT
cdr3_aa: CASSNHRGSEAFF

clone_size: many
v_call: TRBV20-1
j_call: TRBJ1-5
d_call: -
cdr3_nt: TGCAGTGCTAGGAGCCCGGGGAGCAATCAGCCCCAGCATTTT
cdr3_aa: CSARSPGSNQPQHF

clone_size: many
v_call: TRBV24-1
j_call: TRBJ1-2
d_call: TRBD1
cdr3_nt: TGTGCCACCAGTACCCGACAGGGGCCCCTTTACGGCTACACCTTC
cdr3_aa: CATSTRQGPLYGYTF

clone_size: many
v_call: TRBV20-1
j_call: TRBJ2-3
d_call: -
cdr3_nt: TGCAGTGCTAGAGATGATCGCGGGGCCCACACAGATACGCAGTATTTT
cdr3_aa: CSARDDRGAHTDTQYF

clone_size: few
v_call: TRBV7-2
j_call: TRBJ2-7
d_call: -
cdr3_nt: TGTGCCAGCAGCCCATGGGGCTCCTCCTACGAGCAGTACTTC
cdr3_aa: CASSPWGSSYEQYF

clone_size: many
v_call: TRBV24-1
j_call: TRBJ2-3
d_call: TRBD1
cdr3_nt: TGTGCCACCAGTGATCCAGGGGGCCTAGGCACAGATACGCAGTATTTT
cdr3_aa: CATSDPGGLGTDTQYF

clone_size: -
v_call: TRBV5-6
j_call: TRBJ2-7
d_call: -
cdr3_nt: TGTGCCAGCAGCTTTGGGGCAAACTACGAGCAGTACTTC
cdr3_aa: CASSFGANYEQYF

clone_size: many
v_call: TRBV20-1
j_call: TRBJ1-2
d_call: TRBD1
cdr3_nt: TGCAGTGCTGTTGGACAGGCTCACGGCTACACCTTC
cdr3_aa: CSAVGQAHGYTF

clone_size: many
v_call: TRBV29-1
j_call: TRBJ2-7
d_call: -
cdr3_nt: TGCAGCGTTGCGATCAGTATGTACGAGCAGTACTTC
cdr3_aa: CSVAISMYEQYF

clone_size: -
v_call: TRBV11-3
j_call: TRBJ2-1
d_call: TRBD1
cdr3_nt: TGTGCCAGCAGCTCTGACAGGGCCGATGAGCAGTTCTTC
cdr3_aa: CASSSDRADEQFF

clone_size: many
v_call: TRBV4-1
j_call: TRBJ1-1
d_call: -
cdr3_nt: TGCGCCAGCAGCCAAGGGCCGCTAGACAGGAACACTGAAGCTTTCTTT
cdr3_aa: CASSQGPLDRNTEAFF

clone_size: many
v_call: TRBV2
j_call: TRBJ2-4
d_call: TRBD2
cdr3_nt: TGTGCCAGCAGTGAATCTCAGCGGGGGGGTGGCAAAAACATTCAGTACTTC
cdr3_aa: CASSESQRGGGKNIQYF

clone_size: many
v_call: TRBV19
j_call: TRBJ2-3
d_call: -
cdr3_nt: TGTGCCAGTAGTTCAATCGCGAAGACAGATACGCAGTATTTT
cdr3_aa: CASSSIAKTDTQYF

clone_size: many
v_call: TRBV18
j_call: TRBJ1-2
d_call: TRBD1
cdr3_nt: TGTGCCAGCTCACCGCTGGACAGGGTCGAAGGCTACACCTTC
cdr3_aa: CASSPLDRVEGYTF

clone_size: -
v_call: TRBV20-1
j_call: TRBJ1-6
d_call: TRBD1
cdr3_nt: TGCTGCTGGGAACCAGGGGGCTCGAATAATTCACCCCTCCACTTT
cdr3_aa: CCWEPGGSNNSPLHF

clone_size: -
v_call: TRBV20-1
j_call: TRBJ2-6
d_call: TRBD1
cdr3_nt: TGCAGTGCTAGAACGGACAGGGCTGGGGCCAACGTCCTGACTTTC
cdr3_aa: CSARTDRAGANVLTF

clone_size: few
v_call: TRBV5-1
j_call: TRBJ2-6
d_call: TRBD1
cdr3_nt: TGCGCCAGCAGGTTCGGACAGGGTTCGGGCCCTGCTGGGGCCAACGTCCTGACTTTC
cdr3_aa: CASRFGQGSGPAGANVLTF

clone_size: many
v_call: TRBV30
j_call: TRBJ2-2
d_call: -
cdr3_nt: TGTGCCTGGAGTTTGGCCGGGGAGCTGTTTTTT
cdr3_aa: CAWSLAGELFF

clone_size: -
v_call: TRBV6-1
j_call: TRBJ2-5
d_call: -
cdr3_nt: TGTGCCAGCAGTGAGCCTCCGCCGGAGACCCAGTACTTC
cdr3_aa: CASSEPPPETQYF

clone_size: many
v_call: TRBV6-6
j_call: TRBJ1-2
d_call: TRBD1
cdr3_nt: TGTGCCAGCGGTGGGACAGGGGGCCATTCTAGGACCTTC
cdr3_aa: CASGGTGGHSRTF

clone_size: many
v_call: TRBV28
j_call: TRBJ2-5
d_call: -
cdr3_nt: TGTGCCAGCAGTTCCCGACTAGTGTGGCAAGAGACCCAGTACTTC
cdr3_aa: CASSSRLVWQETQYF

clone_size: many
v_call: TRBV20-1
j_call: TRBJ1-5
d_call: -
cdr3_nt: TGCAGTGCTAGAGGGGGGAGCAATAGCAATCAGCCCCAGCATTTT
cdr3_aa: CSARGGSNSNQPQHF

clone_size: -
v_call: TRBV12-3/TRBV12-4
j_call: TRBJ2-2
d_call: -
cdr3_nt: TGTGCCAGCAGGCCCAGGGAGCGGAACACCGGGGAGCTGTTTTTT
cdr3_aa: CASRPRERNTGELFF

clone_size: many
v_call: TRBV29-1
j_call: TRBJ2-7
d_call: -
cdr3_nt: TGCAGCGTTGACACCGGACGATACAAAAACGAGCAGTACTTC
cdr3_aa: CSVDTGRYKNEQYF

clone_size: many
v_call: TRBV5-1
j_call: TRBJ2-2
d_call: TRBD2
cdr3_nt: TGCGCCAGCAGCTACTCGGGACTAGCGGGGGGCGTCACCGGGGAGCTGTTTTTT
cdr3_aa: CASSYSGLAGGVTGELFF

clone_size: many
v_call: TRBV5-1
j_call: TRBJ2-7
d_call: -
cdr3_nt: TGCGCCAGCAGCTTGGCGGGGGAGGCGACCTACGAGCAGTACTTC
cdr3_aa: CASSLAGEATYEQYF

clone_size: many
v_call: TRBV2
j_call: TRBJ2-1
d_call: TRBD2
cdr3_nt: TGTGCCAGCAGGTTTAGAACCGGGACTAGCGGATACAATGAGCAGTTCTTC
cdr3_aa: CASRFRTGTSGYNEQFF

clone_size: many
v_call: TRBV20-1
j_call: TRBJ1-1
d_call: TRBD1
cdr3_nt: TGCAGTGCTCGGGACAGGTCGAACATGAACACTGAAGCTTTCTTT
cdr3_aa: CSARDRSNMNTEAFF

clone_size: many
v_call: TRBV12-3/TRBV12-4
j_call: TRBJ2-3
d_call: -
cdr3_nt: TGTGCCAGCAGTTTTATACGAGCTAGCACAGATACGCAGTATTTT
cdr3_aa: CASSFIRASTDTQYF

clone_size: many
v_call: TRBV7-7
j_call: TRBJ1-1
d_call: TRBD1
cdr3_nt: TGTGCTAGCAGCCCCGGGACAGGATCTTCGAACACTGAAGCTTTCTTT
cdr3_aa: CASSPGTGSSNTEAFF